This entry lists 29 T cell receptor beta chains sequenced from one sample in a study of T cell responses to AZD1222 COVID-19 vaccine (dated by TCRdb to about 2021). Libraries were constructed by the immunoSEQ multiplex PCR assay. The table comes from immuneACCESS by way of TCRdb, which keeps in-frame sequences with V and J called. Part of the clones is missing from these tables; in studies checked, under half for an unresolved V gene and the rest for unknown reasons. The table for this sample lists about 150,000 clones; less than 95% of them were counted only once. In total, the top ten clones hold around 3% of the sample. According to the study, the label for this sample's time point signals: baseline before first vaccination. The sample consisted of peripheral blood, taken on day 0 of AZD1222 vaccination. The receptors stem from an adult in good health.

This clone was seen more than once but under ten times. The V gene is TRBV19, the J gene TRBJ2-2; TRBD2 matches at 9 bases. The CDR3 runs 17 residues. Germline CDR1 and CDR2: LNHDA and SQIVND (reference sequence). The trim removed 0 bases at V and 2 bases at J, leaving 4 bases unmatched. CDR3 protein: CASSIDGGGANTGELFF. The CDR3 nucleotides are TGTGCCAGTAGTATAGATGGCGGGGGGGCAAACACCGGGGAGCTGTTTTTT.

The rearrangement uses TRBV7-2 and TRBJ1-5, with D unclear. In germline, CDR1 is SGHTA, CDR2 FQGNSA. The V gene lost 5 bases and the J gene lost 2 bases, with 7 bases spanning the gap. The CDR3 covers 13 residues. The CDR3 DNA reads TGTGCCAGCAGCACGAGCGGCAATCAGCCCCAGCATTTT. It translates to CASSTSGNQPQHF.

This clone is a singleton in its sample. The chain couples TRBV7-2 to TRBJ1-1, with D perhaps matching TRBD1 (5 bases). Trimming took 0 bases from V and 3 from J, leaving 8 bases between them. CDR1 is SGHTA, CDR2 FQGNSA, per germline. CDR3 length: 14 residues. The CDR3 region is CASSLADTHTEAFF. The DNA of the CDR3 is TGTGCCAGCAGCTTAGCGGACACGCACACTGAAGCTTTCTTT.

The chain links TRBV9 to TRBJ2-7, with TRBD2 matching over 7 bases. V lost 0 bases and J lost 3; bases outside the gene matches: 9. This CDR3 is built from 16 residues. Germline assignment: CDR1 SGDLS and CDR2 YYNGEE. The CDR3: CASSVGGSGLDYEQYF. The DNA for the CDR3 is TGTGCCAGCAGCGTAGGTGGTAGCGGGCTAGACTACGAGCAGTACTTC.

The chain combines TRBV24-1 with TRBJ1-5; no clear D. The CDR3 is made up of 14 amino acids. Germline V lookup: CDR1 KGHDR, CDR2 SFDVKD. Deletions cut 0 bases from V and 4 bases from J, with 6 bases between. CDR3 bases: TGTGCCACCAGTGATTTGAGGGAAAATCAGCCCCAGCATTTT. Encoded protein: CATSDLRENQPQHF.

The CDR3 DNA reads as TGTGCCAGCAGCTCTCCGGGACAGGGGACCTACGAGCAGTACTTC. Protein sequence: CASSSPGQGTYEQYF. The chain has TRBV7-8 and TRBJ2-7; 10 bases align to TRBD1. With V trimmed by 4 bases and J by 2 bases, 5 bases remained unmatched. CDR1 SGHVS and CDR2 FQNEAQ come from the germline V gene. This CDR3 is 15 amino acids long.

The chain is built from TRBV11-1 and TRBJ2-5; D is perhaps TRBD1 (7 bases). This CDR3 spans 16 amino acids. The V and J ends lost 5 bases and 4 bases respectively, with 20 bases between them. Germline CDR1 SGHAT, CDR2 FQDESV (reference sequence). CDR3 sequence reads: CASSPRAGGKVETQYF. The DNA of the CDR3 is TGTGCCAGCAGCCCCCGCGCAGGGGGGAAGGTAGAGACCCAGTACTTC.

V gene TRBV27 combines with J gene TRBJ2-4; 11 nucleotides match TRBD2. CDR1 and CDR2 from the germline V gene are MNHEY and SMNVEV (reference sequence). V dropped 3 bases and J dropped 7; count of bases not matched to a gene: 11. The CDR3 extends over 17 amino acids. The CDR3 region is CASSFLGPSGGPNIQYF. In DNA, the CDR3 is TGTGCCAGCAGTTTCTTGGGCCCTAGCGGGGGGCCGAACATTCAGTACTTC.

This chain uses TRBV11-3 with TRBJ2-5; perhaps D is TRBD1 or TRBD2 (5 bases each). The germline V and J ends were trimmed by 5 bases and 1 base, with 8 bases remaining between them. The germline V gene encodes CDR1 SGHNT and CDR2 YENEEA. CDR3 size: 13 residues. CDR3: CASSTGLQETQYF. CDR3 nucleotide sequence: TGTGCCAGCAGCACAGGACTCCAAGAGACCCAGTACTTC.

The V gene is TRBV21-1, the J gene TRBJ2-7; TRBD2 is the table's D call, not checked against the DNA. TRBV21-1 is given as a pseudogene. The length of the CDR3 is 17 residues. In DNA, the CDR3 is TGTGCCAGCAGCCATACTAGCGGGGGCACAATCGCCTACGAGCAGTACTTC. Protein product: CASSHTSGGTIAYEQYF.

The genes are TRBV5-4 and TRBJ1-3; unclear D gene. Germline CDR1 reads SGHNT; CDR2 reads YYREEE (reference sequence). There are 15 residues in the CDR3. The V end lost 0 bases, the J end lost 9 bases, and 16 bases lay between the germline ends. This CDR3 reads CASSLAGPRSSTIYF. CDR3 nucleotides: TGTGCCAGCAGCTTGGCCGGGCCCCGTAGTAGCACCATATATTTT.

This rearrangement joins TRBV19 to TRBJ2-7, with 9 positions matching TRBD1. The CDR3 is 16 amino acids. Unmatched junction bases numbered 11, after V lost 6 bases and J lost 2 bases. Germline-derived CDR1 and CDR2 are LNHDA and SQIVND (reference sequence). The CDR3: CASSRRQGGKTYEQYF. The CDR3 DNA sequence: TGTGCCAGTAGCCGACGACAGGGGGGGAAAACCTACGAGCAGTACTTC. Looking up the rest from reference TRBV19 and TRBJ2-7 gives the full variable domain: DGGITQSPKYLFRKEGQNVTLSCEQNLNHDAMYWYRQDPGQGLRLIYYSQIVNDFQKGDIAEGYSVSREKKESFPLTVTSAQKNPTAFYLCASSRRQGGKTYEQYFGPGTRLTVT.

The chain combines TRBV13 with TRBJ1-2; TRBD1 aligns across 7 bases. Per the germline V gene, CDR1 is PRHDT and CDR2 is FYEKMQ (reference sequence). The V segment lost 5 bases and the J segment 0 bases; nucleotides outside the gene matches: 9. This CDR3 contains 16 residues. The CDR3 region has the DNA TGTGCCAGCAGCCCCCGGGCAGGGGGGCCTAACTATGGCTACACCTTC. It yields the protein CASSPRAGGPNYGYTF.

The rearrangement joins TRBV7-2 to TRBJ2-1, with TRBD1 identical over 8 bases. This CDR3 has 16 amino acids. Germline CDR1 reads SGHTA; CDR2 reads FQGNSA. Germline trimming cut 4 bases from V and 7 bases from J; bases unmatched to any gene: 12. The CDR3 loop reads CASSSIRTGRGNEQFF. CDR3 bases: TGTGCCAGCAGCTCCATCAGGACAGGGCGGGGAAATGAGCAGTTCTTC.

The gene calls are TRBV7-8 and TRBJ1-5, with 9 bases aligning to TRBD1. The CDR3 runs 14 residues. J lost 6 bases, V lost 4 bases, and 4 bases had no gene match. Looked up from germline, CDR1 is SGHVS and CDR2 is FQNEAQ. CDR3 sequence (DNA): TGTGCCAGCAGCTCTAACAGGGGGCCTCAGCCCCAGCATTTT. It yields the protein CASSSNRGPQPQHF. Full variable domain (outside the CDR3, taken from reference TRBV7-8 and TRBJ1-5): GAGVSQSPRYKVAKRGQDVALRCDPISGHVSLFWYQQALGQGPEFLTYFQNEAQLDKSGLPSDRFFAERPEGSVSTLKIQRTQQEDSAVYLCASSSNRGPQPQHFGDGTRLSIL.

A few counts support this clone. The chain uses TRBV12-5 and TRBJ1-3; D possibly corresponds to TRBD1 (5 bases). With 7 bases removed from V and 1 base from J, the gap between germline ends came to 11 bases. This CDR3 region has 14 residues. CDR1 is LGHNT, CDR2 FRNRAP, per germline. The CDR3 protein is CASDHQGSGNTIYF. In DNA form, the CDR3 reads TGTGCTAGTGACCATCAGGGATCTGGAAACACCATATATTTT.

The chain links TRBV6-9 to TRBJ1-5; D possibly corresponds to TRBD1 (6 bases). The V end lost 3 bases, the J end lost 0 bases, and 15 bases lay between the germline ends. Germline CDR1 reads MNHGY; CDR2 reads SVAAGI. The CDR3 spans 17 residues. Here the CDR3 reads CASSYHHGQYSNQPQHF. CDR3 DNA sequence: TGTGCCAGCAGTTACCACCACGGACAGTATAGCAATCAGCCCCAGCATTTT.

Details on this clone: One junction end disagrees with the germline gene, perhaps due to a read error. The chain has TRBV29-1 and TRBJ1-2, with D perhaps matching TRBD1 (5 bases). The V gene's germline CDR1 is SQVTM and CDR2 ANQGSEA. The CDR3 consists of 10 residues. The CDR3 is CACGRDGYTF. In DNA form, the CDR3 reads TGTGCTTGTGGCAGGGATGGCTACACCTTC.

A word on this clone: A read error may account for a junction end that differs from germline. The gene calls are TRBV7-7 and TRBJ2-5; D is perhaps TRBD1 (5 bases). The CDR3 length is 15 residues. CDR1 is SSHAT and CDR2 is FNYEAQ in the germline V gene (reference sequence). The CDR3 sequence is CASSRVGQGQETQYF. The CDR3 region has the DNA TGTGCTAGCAGCCGGGTAGGCCAGGGCCAAGAGACCCAGTACTTC.

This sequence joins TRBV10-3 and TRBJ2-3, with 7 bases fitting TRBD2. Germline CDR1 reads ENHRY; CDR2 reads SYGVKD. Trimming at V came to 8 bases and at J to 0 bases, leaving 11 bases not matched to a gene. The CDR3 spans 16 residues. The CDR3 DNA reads TGTGCCATCTCGGGCGGGCTAGCGGAGAGCACAGATACGCAGTATTTT. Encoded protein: CAISGGLAESTDTQYF.

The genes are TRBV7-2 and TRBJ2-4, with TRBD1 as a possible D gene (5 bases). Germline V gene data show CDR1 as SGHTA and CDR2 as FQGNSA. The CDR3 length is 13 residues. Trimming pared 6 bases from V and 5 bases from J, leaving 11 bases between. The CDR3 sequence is CASRRGQENIQYF. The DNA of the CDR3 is TGTGCCAGCAGAAGGGGCCAGGAAAACATTCAGTACTTC.

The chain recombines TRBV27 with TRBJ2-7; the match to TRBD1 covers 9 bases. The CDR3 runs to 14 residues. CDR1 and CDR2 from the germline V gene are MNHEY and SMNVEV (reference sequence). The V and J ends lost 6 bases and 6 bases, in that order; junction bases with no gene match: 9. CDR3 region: CASRPGTGLFEQYF. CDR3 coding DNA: TGTGCCAGCAGGCCCGGGACAGGGCTGTTCGAGCAGTACTTC.

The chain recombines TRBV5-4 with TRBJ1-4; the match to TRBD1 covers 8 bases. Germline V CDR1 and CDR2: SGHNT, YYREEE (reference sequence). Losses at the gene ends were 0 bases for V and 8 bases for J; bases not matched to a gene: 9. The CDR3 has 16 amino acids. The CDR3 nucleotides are TGTGCCAGCAGCTTGGGGCAAAGGACAGGGAACGAAAAACTGTTTTTT. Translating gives CASSLGQRTGNEKLFF.

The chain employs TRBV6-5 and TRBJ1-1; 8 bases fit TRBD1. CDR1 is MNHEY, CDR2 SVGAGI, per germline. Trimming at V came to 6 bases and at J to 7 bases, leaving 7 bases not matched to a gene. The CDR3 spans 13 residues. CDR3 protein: CASRLPGGFEAFF. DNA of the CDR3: TGTGCCAGCAGGCTCCCAGGGGGCTTTGAAGCTTTCTTT.

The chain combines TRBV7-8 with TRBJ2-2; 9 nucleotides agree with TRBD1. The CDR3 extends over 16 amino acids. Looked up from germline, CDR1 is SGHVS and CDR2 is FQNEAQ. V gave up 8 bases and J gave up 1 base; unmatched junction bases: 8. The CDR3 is CASREPGQGNTGELFF. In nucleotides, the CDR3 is TGTGCCAGCCGCGAACCGGGACAGGGGAACACCGGGGAGCTGTTTTTT.

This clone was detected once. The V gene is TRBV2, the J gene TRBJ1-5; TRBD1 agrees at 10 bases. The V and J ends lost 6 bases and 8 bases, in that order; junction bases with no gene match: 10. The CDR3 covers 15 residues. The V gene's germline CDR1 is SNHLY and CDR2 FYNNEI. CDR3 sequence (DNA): TGTGCCAGCAGCATAGGACAGGGGGGAATAAAGCCCCAGCATTTT. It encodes CASSIGQGGIKPQHF.

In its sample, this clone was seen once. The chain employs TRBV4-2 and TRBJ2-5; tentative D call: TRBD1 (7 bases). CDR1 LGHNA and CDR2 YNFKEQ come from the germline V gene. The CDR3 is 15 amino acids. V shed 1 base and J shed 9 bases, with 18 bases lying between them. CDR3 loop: CASSQGGDRRAPQYF. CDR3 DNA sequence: TGTGCCAGCAGCCAAGGGGGGGACAGAAGAGCCCCCCAGTACTTC.

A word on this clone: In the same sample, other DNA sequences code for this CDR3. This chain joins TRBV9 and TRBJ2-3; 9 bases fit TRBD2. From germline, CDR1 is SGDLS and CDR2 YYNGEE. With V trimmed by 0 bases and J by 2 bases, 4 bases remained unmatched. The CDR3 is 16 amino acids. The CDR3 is CASSVVAGGITDTQYF. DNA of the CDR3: TGTGCCAGCAGCGTAGTTGCGGGGGGGATCACAGATACGCAGTATTTT.

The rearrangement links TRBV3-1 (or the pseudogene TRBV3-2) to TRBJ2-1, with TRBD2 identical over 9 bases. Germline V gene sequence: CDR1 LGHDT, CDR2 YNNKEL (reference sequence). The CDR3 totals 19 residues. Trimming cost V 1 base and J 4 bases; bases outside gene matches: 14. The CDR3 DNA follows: TGTGCCAGCAGCCAAGGTGGTAGCGGGGGACCCCGAGGGTACAATGAGCAGTTCTTC. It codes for CASSQGGSGGPRGYNEQFF.